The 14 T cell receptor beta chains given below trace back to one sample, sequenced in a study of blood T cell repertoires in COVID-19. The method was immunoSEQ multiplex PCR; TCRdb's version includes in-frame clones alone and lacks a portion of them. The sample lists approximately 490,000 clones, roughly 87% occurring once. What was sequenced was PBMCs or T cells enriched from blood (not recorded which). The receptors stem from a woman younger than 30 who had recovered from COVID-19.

The CDR3 DNA reads TGTGCTAGTGGTCCGAGAGGGGTACAGGGCGGGGAGCTGTTTTTT. Encoded protein: CASGPRGVQGGELFF. This chain links TRBV12-5 with TRBJ2-2, with D perhaps matching TRBD1 (6 bases). The V gene lost 5 bases and the J gene lost 7 bases, with 17 bases spanning the gap. CDR1 is LGHNT and CDR2 is FRNRAP in the germline V gene. CDR3 length: 15 amino acids.

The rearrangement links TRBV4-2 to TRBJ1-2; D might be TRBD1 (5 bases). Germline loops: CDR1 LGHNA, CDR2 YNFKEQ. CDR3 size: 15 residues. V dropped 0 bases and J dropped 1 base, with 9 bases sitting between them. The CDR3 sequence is CASSQDQGLNYGYTF. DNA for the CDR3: TGTGCCAGCAGCCAAGATCAGGGCCTTAACTATGGCTACACCTTC.

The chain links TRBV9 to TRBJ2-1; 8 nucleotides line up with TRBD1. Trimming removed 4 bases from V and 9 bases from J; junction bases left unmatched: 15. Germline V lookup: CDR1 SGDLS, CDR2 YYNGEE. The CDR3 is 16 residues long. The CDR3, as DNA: TGTGCCAGCAGCTCCCTGGACAGGGCGATAGGGAGTGAGCAGTTCTTC. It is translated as CASSSLDRAIGSEQFF.

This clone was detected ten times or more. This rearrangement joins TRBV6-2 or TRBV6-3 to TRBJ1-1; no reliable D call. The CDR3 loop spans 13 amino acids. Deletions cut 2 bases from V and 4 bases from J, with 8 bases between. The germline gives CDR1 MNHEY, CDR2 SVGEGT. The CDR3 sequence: CASSYEVRTEAFF. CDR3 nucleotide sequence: TGTGCCAGCAGTTACGAGGTTCGCACTGAAGCTTTCTTT.

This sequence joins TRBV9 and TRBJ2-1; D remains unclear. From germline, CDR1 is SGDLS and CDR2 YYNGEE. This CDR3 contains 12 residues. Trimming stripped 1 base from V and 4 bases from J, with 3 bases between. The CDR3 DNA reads TGTGCCAGCAGCGTAACTTACAATGAGCAGTTCTTC. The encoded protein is CASSVTYNEQFF.

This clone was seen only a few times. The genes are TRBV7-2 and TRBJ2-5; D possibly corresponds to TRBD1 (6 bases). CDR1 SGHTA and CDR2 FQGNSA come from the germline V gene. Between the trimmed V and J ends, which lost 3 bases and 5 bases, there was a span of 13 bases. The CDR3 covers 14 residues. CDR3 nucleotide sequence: TGTGCCAGCAGCTTTCAACAGGGTGGGGAGACCCAGTACTTC. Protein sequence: CASSFQQGGETQYF. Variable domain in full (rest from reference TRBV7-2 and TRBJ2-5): GAGVSQSPSNKVTEKGKDVELRCDPISGHTALYWYRQSLGQGLEFLIYFQGNSAPDKSGLPSDRFSAERTGGSVSTLTIQRTQQEDSAVYLCASSFQQGGETQYFGPGTRLLVL.

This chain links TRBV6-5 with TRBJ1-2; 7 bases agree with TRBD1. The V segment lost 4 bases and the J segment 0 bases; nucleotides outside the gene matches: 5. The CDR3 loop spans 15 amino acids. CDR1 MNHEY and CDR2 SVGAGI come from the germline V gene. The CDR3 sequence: CASSSSGTANYGYTF. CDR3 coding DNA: TGTGCCAGCAGTTCTTCCGGGACAGCTAACTATGGCTACACCTTC.

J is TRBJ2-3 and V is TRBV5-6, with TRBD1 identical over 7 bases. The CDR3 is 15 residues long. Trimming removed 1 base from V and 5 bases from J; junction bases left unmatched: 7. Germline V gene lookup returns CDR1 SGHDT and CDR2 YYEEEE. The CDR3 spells CASSLRDRPRDTQYF. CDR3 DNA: TGTGCCAGCAGCTTGCGGGACAGACCTCGAGATACGCAGTATTTT.

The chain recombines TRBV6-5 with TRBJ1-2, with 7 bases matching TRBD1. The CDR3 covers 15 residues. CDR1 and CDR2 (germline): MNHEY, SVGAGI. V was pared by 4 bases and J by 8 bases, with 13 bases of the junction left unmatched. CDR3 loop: CASSLTGNVLQGYTF. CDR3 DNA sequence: TGTGCCAGCAGTTTGACAGGGAACGTTCTTCAGGGCTACACCTTC.

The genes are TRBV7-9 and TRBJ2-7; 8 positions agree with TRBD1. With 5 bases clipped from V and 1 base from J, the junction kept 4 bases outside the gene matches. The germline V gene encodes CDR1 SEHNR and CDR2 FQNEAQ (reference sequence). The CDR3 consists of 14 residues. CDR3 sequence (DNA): TGTGCCAGCAGCCCTCAGGGGGCTTCCTACGAGCAGTACTTC. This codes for CASSPQGASYEQYF.

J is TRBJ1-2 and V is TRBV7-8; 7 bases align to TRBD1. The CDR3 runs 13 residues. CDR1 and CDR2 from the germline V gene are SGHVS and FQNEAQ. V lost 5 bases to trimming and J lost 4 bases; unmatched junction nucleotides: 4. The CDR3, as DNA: TGTGCCAGCAGCCTGGACAGGATCTATGGCTACACCTTC. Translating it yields CASSLDRIYGYTF.

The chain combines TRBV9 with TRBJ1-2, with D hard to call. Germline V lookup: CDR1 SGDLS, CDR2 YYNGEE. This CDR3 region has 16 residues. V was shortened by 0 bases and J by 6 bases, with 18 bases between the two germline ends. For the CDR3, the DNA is TGTGCCAGCAGCGTAGACCCACGAGGGAGTCTGAATGGCTACACCTTC. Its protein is CASSVDPRGSLNGYTF.

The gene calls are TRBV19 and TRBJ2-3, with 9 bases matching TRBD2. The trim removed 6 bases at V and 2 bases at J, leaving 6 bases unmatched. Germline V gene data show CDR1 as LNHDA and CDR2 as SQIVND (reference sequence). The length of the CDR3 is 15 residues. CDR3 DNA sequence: TGTGCCAGTAGGGCTAGCGGGGATACCACAGATACGCAGTATTTT. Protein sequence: CASRASGDTTDTQYF.

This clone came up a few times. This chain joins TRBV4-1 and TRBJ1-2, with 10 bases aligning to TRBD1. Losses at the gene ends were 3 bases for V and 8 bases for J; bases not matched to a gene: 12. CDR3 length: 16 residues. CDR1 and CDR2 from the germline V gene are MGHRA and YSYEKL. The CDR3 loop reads CASSHERTGGEQGYTF. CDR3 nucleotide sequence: TGCGCCAGCAGCCATGAAAGGACAGGGGGTGAACAAGGCTACACCTTC.